The 30 T cell receptor beta chains given below trace back to one sample, sequenced in a study of T-cell reconstitution after alpha-beta-depleted transplantation in children. Unique molecular identifiers were incorporated into the prepared TCRbeta library. TCRdb re-derived calls from the PCR reads in MiXCR, one entry per CDR3 protein. This table has 500,000 to 600,000 distinct CDR3 sequences, approximately 20% appearing once. The sequencing used PBMCs from the stem cell graft donor, collected from the stem cell graft. The receptors here all came from a human donor who donated a stem cell graft to a child with acute lymphoblastic leukemia.

This clonotype was found a few times. J is TRBJ2-3 and V is TRBV6-5; D is possibly TRBD2 (6 bases). Germline V gives CDR1 MNHEY, CDR2 SVGAGI. The length of the CDR3 is 14 residues. The V gene lost 2 bases and the J gene lost 4 bases, with 10 bases spanning the gap. CDR3 DNA sequence: TGTGCCAGCAGTTACGGGAGGCCCTCAGATACGCAGTATTTT. Translated: CASSYGRPSDTQYF.

V gene TRBV7-9 combines with J gene TRBJ1-4; 8 bases are a match to TRBD1. The CDR3 consists of 15 residues. The germline V gene encodes CDR1 SEHNR and CDR2 FQNEAQ (reference sequence). V was clipped by 5 bases and J by 7 bases; unmatched bases: 9. CDR3 protein: CASSPYRGGTEKLFF. CDR3 DNA sequence: TGTGCCAGCAGCCCCTACAGGGGGGGAACTGAAAAACTGTTTTTT. The full variable domain, its missing parts supplied by reference TRBV7-9 and TRBJ1-4, is DTGVSQNPRHKITKRGQNVTFRCDPISEHNRLYWYRQTLGQGPEFLTYFQNEAQLEKSRLLSDRFSAERPKGSFSTLEIQRTEQGDSAMYLCASSPYRGGTEKLFFGSGTQLSVL.

This clonotype has more than one count but fewer than ten. The V and J genes are TRBV10-3 and TRBJ2-3; D is uncertain. The CDR3 totals 15 residues. Germline assignment: CDR1 ENHRY and CDR2 SYGVKD. Between the trimmed V and J ends, which lost 2 bases and 0 bases, there was a span of 9 bases. The DNA of the CDR3 is TGTGCCATCAGTGAGCCCCAGACTAGCACAGATACGCAGTATTTT. Translated: CAISEPQTSTDTQYF.

There are a few counts of this clonotype. The rearrangement links TRBV5-1 to TRBJ2-7; D unresolved. The ends were cut back, 1 base at V and 4 bases at J, with 12 bases in the middle. Germline assignment: CDR1 SGHRS and CDR2 YFSETQ. The CDR3 extends over 14 amino acids. This CDR3 is CASSLKSFSYEQYF. CDR3 bases: TGCGCCAGCAGCTTGAAGTCCTTCTCGTACGAGCAGTACTTC.

The V call is TRBV5-5, the J call TRBJ1-1, with unresolved D. Deletions cut 0 bases from V and 6 bases from J, with 12 bases between. Germline CDR1 and CDR2: SGHKS and YYEKEE (reference sequence). The CDR3 sequence is 14 residues long. CDR3: CASSLAYGVAEAFF. DNA of the CDR3: TGTGCCAGCAGCTTGGCTTATGGGGTGGCTGAAGCTTTCTTT.

This clonotype has at least ten counts. The genes are TRBV5-1 and TRBJ1-2, with TRBD1 matching over 9 bases. The germline CDR1 and CDR2 sequences are SGHRS and YFSETQ. V lost 4 bases and J lost 4; bases outside the gene matches: 5. The CDR3 has 14 amino acids. Here the CDR3 DNA reads TGCGCCAGCAGCCAGGGACAGGGCGTCTATGGCTACACCTTC. This encodes CASSQGQGVYGYTF.

In this sample, this clonotype turned up a few times. The chain links TRBV10-3 to TRBJ1-2; TRBD1 matches at 8 bases. Germline V lookup: CDR1 ENHRY, CDR2 SYGVKD. V lost 9 bases to trimming and J lost 0 bases; unmatched junction nucleotides: 6. CDR3 size: 14 residues. CDR3 residues: CAIADRGANYGYTF. CDR3 nucleotide sequence: TGTGCCATTGCTGACAGGGGAGCTAACTATGGCTACACCTTC.

This clonotype showed up just a few times. The V and J genes are TRBV5-1 and TRBJ1-4; a weak D match, TRBD1 (6 bases). Germline V gene data show CDR1 as SGHRS and CDR2 as YFSETQ. The ends were cut back, 4 bases at V and 7 bases at J, with 17 bases in the middle. The CDR3 has 15 residues. The chain's CDR3 is CASSEGQPNFEKLFF. The CDR3 DNA reads as TGCGCCAGCAGCGAAGGACAGCCGAACTTTGAAAAACTGTTTTTT.

There are a few counts of this clonotype. The J gene is TRBJ2-7, the V gene TRBV29-1, with TRBD2 as a possible D gene (6 bases). CDR3 size: 13 residues. Trimming took 2 bases from V and 3 from J, leaving 11 bases between them. Germline V gene data show CDR1 as SQVTM and CDR2 as ANQGSEA. In nucleotides, the CDR3 is TGCAGCGTTGAATACGGGAGCTACTACGAGCAGTACTTC. This translates into CSVEYGSYYEQYF.

This clonotype was observed a handful of times. The chain joins TRBV12-3 or TRBV12-4 to TRBJ2-4; the D is unclear. V was trimmed by 2 bases and J by 6 bases, leaving 11 bases between them. The CDR3 has 14 amino acids. CDR3: CASSLSGWGNIQYF. The CDR3 DNA follows: TGTGCCAGCAGTTTATCCGGGTGGGGAAACATTCAGTACTTC.

V and J are TRBV9 and TRBJ2-5; TRBD2 aligns across 8 bases. After removal of 0 bases from V and 4 bases from J, the junction contained 14 bases not matched to a gene. This CDR3 has 18 residues. Germline values: CDR1 SGDLS, CDR2 YYNGEE. Here the CDR3 reads CASSVGGLVSPGLETQYF. CDR3 coding DNA: TGTGCCAGCAGCGTAGGGGGACTAGTGTCCCCGGGGTTAGAGACCCAGTACTTC.

CDR3 loop: CSARLAGVETQYF. The CDR3 DNA follows: TGCAGTGCTAGGTTAGCGGGAGTTGAGACCCAGTACTTC. The chain has TRBV20-1 and TRBJ2-5; 9 bases are shared with TRBD2. This CDR3 spans 13 amino acids. CDR1 and CDR2 from the germline V gene are DFQATT and SNEGSKA (reference sequence). V shed 3 bases, J shed 5 bases, and the junction held 4 bases outside the gene matches.

This clonotype was found a few times. The chain carries TRBV7-2 and TRBJ2-1; D unresolved. Germline V gene data show CDR1 as SGHTA and CDR2 as FQGNSA. Trimming pared 0 bases from V and 9 bases from J, leaving 9 bases between. This CDR3 has 13 residues. CDR3 region: CASSLAVVGEQFF. The CDR3 region has the DNA TGTGCCAGCAGCTTAGCGGTCGTGGGTGAGCAGTTCTTC.

The chain is built from TRBV6-1 and TRBJ1-4; D is undetermined. Germline V CDR1 and CDR2: MNHNS, SASEGT. The CDR3 has 13 residues. V was pared by 11 bases and J by 0 bases, with 10 bases between. CDR3 bases: TGTGCCGTAACTGGCCCAACTAATGAAAAACTGTTTTTT. Amino acid sequence: CAVTGPTNEKLFF.

This clonotype has more than one count but fewer than ten. This chain links TRBV5-1 with TRBJ2-5; either TRBD1 or TRBD2 may supply D (5 bases each). The CDR3 spans 13 residues. Germline V gene sequence: CDR1 SGHRS, CDR2 YFSETQ. Between the trimmed V and J ends, which lost 3 bases and 2 bases, there was a span of 8 bases. CDR3 region: CASSWGPQETQYF. CDR3 DNA sequence: TGCGCCAGCAGCTGGGGACCTCAAGAGACCCAGTACTTC.

The genes are TRBV7-9 and TRBJ2-7; D is unclear. The CDR3 sequence is 12 residues long. Germline loops: CDR1 SEHNR, CDR2 FQNEAQ (reference sequence). Trimming stripped 10 bases from V and 5 bases from J, with 15 bases between. This chain's CDR3 is CATTVFRDEQYF. As DNA, the CDR3 is TGTGCCACCACAGTCTTCCGGGACGAGCAGTACTTC.

This clonotype appeared a few times. V and J are TRBV12-3 or TRBV12-4 and TRBJ2-7; D gene ambiguous. The CDR3 is made up of 13 amino acids. The germline V and J ends were trimmed by 7 bases and 2 bases, with 12 bases remaining between them. The CDR3, as DNA: TGTGCCAGCACCGACCCAATTACCTACGAGCAGTACTTC. Translation: CASTDPITYEQYF.

This clonotype has a handful of counts. The chain uses TRBV25-1 and TRBJ2-7; tentative D call: TRBD1 (5 bases). Germline V gene lookup returns CDR1 MGHDK and CDR2 SYGVNS. The ends were cut back, 4 bases at V and 2 bases at J, with 9 bases in the middle. This CDR3 region has 13 residues. CDR3 in DNA: TGTGCCAGCAGTGGACAGTTGGCCTACGAGCAGTACTTC. It codes for CASSGQLAYEQYF.

This chain uses TRBV6-2 or TRBV6-3 with TRBJ2-7; D is uncertain. This CDR3 is 13 amino acids long. V was cut by 1 base and J by 0 bases, with 4 bases left in between. Per germline, CDR1 MNHEY and CDR2 SVGEGT. The CDR3 region is CASSYWSSYEQYF. The DNA of the CDR3 is TGTGCCAGCAGTTACTGGAGCTCCTACGAGCAGTACTTC.

A few counts support this clonotype. V gene TRBV29-1 combines with J gene TRBJ2-1; D may be TRBD1 or TRBD2 (6 bases each). The germline gives CDR1 SQVTM, CDR2 ANQGSEA. Trimming cost V 7 bases and J 7 bases, with 11 bases left between them. The CDR3 spans 11 residues. In nucleotides, the CDR3 is TGCAGCGGTCGGAGGGGGAATGAGCAGTTCTTC. As protein: CSGRRGNEQFF.

The V call is TRBV16, the J call TRBJ1-1; 7 positions match TRBD1. The J segment lost 1 base and the V segment lost 0 bases, leaving 2 bases of the junction unmatched. Germline CDR1 and CDR2: KGHSY and FQNENV. This CDR3 has 15 residues. The CDR3 protein is CASSQSRTGNTEAFF. The CDR3 bases are TGTGCCAGCAGCCAATCGCGGACAGGGAACACTGAAGCTTTCTTT. Combining the CDR3 with reference TRBV16 and TRBJ1-1 gives the whole variable domain GEEVAQTPKHLVRGEGQKAKLYCAPIKGHSYVFWYQQVLKNEFKFLISFQNENVFDETGMPKERFSAKCLPNSPCSLEIQATKLEDSAVYFCASSQSRTGNTEAFFGQGTRLTVV.

With respect to this clonotype: A read error may explain this, as a much larger clone is one base away. The chain combines TRBV6-1 with TRBJ1-6, with 7 nucleotides matching TRBD1. CDR1 is MNHNS and CDR2 is SASEGT in the germline V gene. Unmatched junction bases numbered 9, after V lost 6 bases and J lost 7 bases. This CDR3 has 15 amino acids. DNA for the CDR3: TGTGCCAGCAGCACTCTTCAGGGGGTGAATTCACCCCTCCACTTT. Its protein product is CASSTLQGVNSPLHF.

The rearrangement links TRBV29-1 to TRBJ2-2, with TRBD2 as a possible D gene (6 bases). From germline, CDR1 is SQVTM and CDR2 ANQGSEA. CDR3 size: 13 residues. Trimming left V 5 bases short and J 6 bases short, with 13 bases between. Written as DNA, the CDR3 is TGCAGCGTTACGGCAGGGAGGTCCGGGGAGCTGTTTTTT. This sequence encodes CSVTAGRSGELFF.

This chain joins TRBV12-3 or TRBV12-4 and TRBJ1-3, with D tentatively TRBD1 (6 bases). CDR3 length: 16 residues. Trimming cost V 7 bases and J 2 bases, with 18 bases left between them. The CDR3 DNA sequence: TGTGCCAGCAAACTCCCATGTGGGGGGCCTGGAAACACCATATATTTT. The encoded protein is CASKLPCGGPGNTIYF.

This clonotype has a handful of counts. The V call is TRBV12-3 or TRBV12-4, the J call TRBJ2-5, with 8 bases lining up with TRBD1. Trimming removed 5 bases from V and 5 bases from J; junction bases left unmatched: 10. The CDR3 extends over 15 amino acids. This CDR3 is CASSLSGGPGETQYF. DNA for the CDR3: TGTGCCAGCAGTCTTTCAGGGGGCCCGGGGGAGACCCAGTACTTC.

This clonotype was seen a few times. The rearrangement uses TRBV5-6 and TRBJ2-3; 12 bases map to TRBD2. Germline loops: CDR1 SGHDT, CDR2 YYEEEE. V lost 4 bases, J lost 6 bases, and 12 bases stayed unmatched. This CDR3 comprises 17 residues. The chain's CDR3 is CASSLGLAGSLVDTQYF. The CDR3 nucleotides read TGTGCCAGCAGCCTCGGACTAGCGGGATCCCTAGTGGATACGCAGTATTTT.

This clonotype occurred a few times. J is TRBJ2-1 and V is TRBV4-1; a weak D match, TRBD2 (6 bases). V was clipped by 1 base and J by 4 bases, with 20 bases between them. CDR1 and CDR2 (germline): MGHRA, YSYEKL. CDR3 size: 18 residues. The CDR3 protein is CASSQVALTGAPYNEQFF. Here the CDR3 DNA reads TGCGCCAGCAGCCAAGTAGCATTGACGGGAGCCCCATACAATGAGCAGTTCTTC.

This clonotype showed up just a few times. This chain's CDR3 is CASGRTSGPNTGELFF. The CDR3 coding sequence is TGCGCCAGCGGGAGAACTAGCGGCCCGAACACCGGGGAGCTGTTTTTT. The chain links TRBV10-1 to TRBJ2-2, with 8 positions matching TRBD2. J was trimmed by 0 bases and V by 8 bases; bases with no gene match: 8. The CDR3 loop spans 16 amino acids. Germline V gene lookup returns CDR1 WNHNN and CDR2 SYGVQD (reference sequence).

V and J are TRBV25-1 and TRBJ2-1; TRBD2 matches 10 bases. CDR3 size: 18 residues. Germline CDR1 MGHDK, CDR2 SYGVNS. V shed 4 bases and J 4 bases; nucleotides not matched to a gene: 13. Here the CDR3 reads CASSAQGRAGGLYNEQFF. Here the CDR3 DNA reads TGTGCCAGCAGTGCCCAAGGAAGAGCGGGAGGGCTATACAATGAGCAGTTCTTC.

The chain has TRBV9 and TRBJ2-1; either TRBD1 or TRBD2 may supply D (6 bases each). The CDR3 has 17 amino acids. CDR1 SGDLS and CDR2 YYNGEE come from the germline V gene. The V and J ends lost 4 bases and 0 bases respectively, with 17 bases between them. Here the CDR3 reads CASSPSLGGSSYNEQFF. The CDR3 DNA is TGTGCCAGCAGCCCCTCGTTAGGGGGGAGCTCCTACAATGAGCAGTTCTTC.